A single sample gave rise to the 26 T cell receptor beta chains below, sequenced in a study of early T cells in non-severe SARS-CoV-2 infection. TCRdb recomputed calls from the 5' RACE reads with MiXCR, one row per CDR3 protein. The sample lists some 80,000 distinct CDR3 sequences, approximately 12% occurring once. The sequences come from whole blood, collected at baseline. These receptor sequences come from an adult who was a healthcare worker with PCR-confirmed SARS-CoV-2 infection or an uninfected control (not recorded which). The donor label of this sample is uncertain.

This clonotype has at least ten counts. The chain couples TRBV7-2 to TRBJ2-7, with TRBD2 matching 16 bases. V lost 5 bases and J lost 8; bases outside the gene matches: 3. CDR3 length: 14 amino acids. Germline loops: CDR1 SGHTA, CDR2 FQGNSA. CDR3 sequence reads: CASSPGLAGGQQYF. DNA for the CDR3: TGTGCCAGCAGCCCGGGACTAGCGGGGGGGCAGCAGTACTTC.

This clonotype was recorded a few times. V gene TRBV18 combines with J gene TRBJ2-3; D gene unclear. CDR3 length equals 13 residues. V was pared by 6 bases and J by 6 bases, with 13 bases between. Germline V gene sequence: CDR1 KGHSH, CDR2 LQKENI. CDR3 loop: CASSLAARDTQYF. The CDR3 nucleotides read TGTGCCAGCTCTTTGGCTGCCCGCGATACGCAGTATTTT.

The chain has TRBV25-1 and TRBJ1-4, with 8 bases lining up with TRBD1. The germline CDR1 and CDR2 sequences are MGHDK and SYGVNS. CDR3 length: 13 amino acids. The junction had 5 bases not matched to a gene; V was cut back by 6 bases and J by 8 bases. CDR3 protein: CASSLTGVEKLFF. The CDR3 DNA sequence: TGTGCCAGCAGCCTGACAGGGGTCGAAAAACTGTTTTTT.

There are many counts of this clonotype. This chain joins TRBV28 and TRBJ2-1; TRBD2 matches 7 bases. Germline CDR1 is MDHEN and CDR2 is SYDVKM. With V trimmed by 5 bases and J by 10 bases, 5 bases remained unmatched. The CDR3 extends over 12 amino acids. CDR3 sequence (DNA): TGTGCCAGCAGTCCGCCGCGGGAGGAGCAGTTCTTC. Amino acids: CASSPPREEQFF.

The CDR3, as DNA: TGTGCCAGCAGCGCGCCGGGACTCGGGGCGCGGCAGTACTTC. Encoded protein: CASSAPGLGARQYF. The chain couples TRBV7-9 to TRBJ2-7, with D possibly matching TRBD2 (6 bases). The CDR3 spans 14 residues. The V gene's germline CDR1 is SEHNR and CDR2 FQNEAQ (reference sequence). Deletions cut 5 bases from V and 9 bases from J, with 20 bases between.

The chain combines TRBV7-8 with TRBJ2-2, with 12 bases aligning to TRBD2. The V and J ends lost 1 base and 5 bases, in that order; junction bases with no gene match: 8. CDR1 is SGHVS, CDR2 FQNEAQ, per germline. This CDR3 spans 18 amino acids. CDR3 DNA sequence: TGTGCCAGCAGCTTAGGGACTAGCGGGACCTCCAGGACCGGGGAGCTGTTTTTT. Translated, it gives CASSLGTSGTSRTGELFF.

Here the CDR3 reads CASSKGGLAVPYEQYF. The DNA for the CDR3 is TGTGCCAGCAGCAAAGGGGGACTAGCGGTTCCCTACGAGCAGTACTTC. This chain joins TRBV21-1 and TRBJ2-7; the DNA was not used to check the table's D call, TRBD2. TRBV21-1 is assigned pseudogene status. This CDR3 region has 16 residues.

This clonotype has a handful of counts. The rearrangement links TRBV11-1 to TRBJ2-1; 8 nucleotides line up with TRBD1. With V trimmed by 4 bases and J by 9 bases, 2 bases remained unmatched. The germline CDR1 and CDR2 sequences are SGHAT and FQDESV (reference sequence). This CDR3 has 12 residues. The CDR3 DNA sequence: TGTGCCAGCAGCTCCAGGGGGCTTGAGCAGTTCTTC. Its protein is CASSSRGLEQFF.

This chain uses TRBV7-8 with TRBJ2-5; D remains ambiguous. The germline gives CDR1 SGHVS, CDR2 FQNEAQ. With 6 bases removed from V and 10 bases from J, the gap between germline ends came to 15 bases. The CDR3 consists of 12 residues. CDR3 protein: CASSDAGPFQYF. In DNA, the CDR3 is TGTGCCAGCAGTGACGCCGGGCCTTTCCAGTACTTC.

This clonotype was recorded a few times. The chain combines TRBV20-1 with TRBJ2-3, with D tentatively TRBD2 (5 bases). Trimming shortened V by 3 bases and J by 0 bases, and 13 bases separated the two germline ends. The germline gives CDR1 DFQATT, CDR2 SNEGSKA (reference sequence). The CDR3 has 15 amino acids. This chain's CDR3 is CSASSAAASTDTQYF. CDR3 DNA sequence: TGCAGTGCTAGTTCGGCAGCGGCTAGCACAGATACGCAGTATTTT.

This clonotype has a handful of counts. Written as DNA, the CDR3 is TGCGCCAGCAGTGTTTGGTCGTACGAGCAGTACTTC. Translated, it gives CASSVWSYEQYF. The chain couples TRBV10-2 to TRBJ2-7, with unresolved D. V lost 4 bases and J 4 bases, leaving 8 bases between the germline ends. Germline CDR1 WSHSY, CDR2 SAAADI. CDR3 size: 12 residues.

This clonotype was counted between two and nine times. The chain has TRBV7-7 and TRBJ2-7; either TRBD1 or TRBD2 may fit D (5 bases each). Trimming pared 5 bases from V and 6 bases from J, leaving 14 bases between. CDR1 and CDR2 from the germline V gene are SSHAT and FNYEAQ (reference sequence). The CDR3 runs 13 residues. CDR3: CASSLAPGGEQYF. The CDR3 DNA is TGTGCCAGCAGCCTCGCACCTGGGGGCGAGCAGTACTTC.

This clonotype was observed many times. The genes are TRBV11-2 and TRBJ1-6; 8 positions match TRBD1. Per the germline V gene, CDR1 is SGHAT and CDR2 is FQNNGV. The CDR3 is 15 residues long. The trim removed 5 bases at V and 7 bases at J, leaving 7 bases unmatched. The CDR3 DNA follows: TGTGCCAGCAGCGCAGACAGGGGCTTAAATTCACCCCTCCACTTT. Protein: CASSADRGLNSPLHF.

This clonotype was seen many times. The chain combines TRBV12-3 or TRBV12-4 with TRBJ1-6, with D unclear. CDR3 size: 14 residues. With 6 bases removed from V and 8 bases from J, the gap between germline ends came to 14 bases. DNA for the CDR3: TGTGCCAGCAGCACGAAGGGTAGGGATTCACCCCTCCACTTT. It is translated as CASSTKGRDSPLHF.

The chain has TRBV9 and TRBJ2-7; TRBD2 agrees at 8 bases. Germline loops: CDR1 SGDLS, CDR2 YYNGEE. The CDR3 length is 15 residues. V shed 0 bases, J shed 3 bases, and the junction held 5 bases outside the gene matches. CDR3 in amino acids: CASSVAGGAVYEQYF. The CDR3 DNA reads TGTGCCAGCAGCGTAGCGGGAGGGGCAGTCTACGAGCAGTACTTC.

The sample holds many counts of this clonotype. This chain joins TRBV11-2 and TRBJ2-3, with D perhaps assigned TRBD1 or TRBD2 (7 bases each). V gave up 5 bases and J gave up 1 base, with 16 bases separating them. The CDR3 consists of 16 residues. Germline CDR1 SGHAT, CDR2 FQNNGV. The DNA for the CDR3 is TGTGCCAGCAGCCTGTTGGGAGGGGGCCGCACAGATACGCAGTATTTT. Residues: CASSLLGGGRTDTQYF.

CDR3 bases: TGTGCCAGCAGCCCGGGACTAGCGCCTCCCTACGAGCAGTACTTC. Translated, it gives CASSPGLAPPYEQYF. The gene calls are TRBV4-2 and TRBJ2-7, with 10 bases lining up with TRBD2. Germline CDR1 LGHNA, CDR2 YNFKEQ. This CDR3 comprises 15 residues. V lost 4 bases to trimming and J lost 2 bases; unmatched junction nucleotides: 5.

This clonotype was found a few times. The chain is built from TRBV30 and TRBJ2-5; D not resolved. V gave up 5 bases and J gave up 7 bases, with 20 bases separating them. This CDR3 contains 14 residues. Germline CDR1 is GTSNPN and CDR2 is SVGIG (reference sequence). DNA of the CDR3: TGTGCCTGGGAAAGACCTGAAAGAAAAGGGACCCAGTACTTC. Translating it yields CAWERPERKGTQYF.

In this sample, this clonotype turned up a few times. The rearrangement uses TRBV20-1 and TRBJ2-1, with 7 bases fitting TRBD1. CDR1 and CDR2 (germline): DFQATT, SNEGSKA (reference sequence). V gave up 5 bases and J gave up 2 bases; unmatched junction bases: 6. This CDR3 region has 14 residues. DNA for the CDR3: TGCAGTGCTCACACAGGGGTGCCCTACAATGAGCAGTTCTTC. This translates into CSAHTGVPYNEQFF.

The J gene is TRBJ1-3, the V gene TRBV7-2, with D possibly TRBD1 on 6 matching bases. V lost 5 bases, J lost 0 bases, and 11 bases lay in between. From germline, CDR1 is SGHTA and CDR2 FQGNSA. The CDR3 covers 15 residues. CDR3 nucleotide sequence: TGTGCCAGCAGCCCACGAGGGGGCTCTGGAAACACCATATATTTT. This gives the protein CASSPRGGSGNTIYF. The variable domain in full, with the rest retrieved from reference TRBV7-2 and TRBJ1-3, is GAGVSQSPSNKVTEKGKDVELRCDPISGHTALYWYRQSLGQGLEFLIYFQGNSAPDKSGLPSDRFSAERTGGSVSTLTIQRTQQEDSAVYLCASSPRGGSGNTIYFGEGSWLTVV.

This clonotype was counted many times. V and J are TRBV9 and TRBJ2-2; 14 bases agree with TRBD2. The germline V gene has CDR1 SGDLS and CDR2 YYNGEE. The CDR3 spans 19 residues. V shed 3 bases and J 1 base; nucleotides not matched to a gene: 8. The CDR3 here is CASSAQGLAGERNTGELFF. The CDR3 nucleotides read TGTGCCAGCAGCGCCCAGGGACTAGCGGGGGAGAGGAACACCGGGGAGCTGTTTTTT.

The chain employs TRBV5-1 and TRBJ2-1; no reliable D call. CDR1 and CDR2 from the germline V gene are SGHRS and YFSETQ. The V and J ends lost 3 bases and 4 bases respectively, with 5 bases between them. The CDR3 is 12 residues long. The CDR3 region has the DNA TGCGCCAGCAGCTCCAGATACAATGAGCAGTTCTTC. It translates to CASSSRYNEQFF.

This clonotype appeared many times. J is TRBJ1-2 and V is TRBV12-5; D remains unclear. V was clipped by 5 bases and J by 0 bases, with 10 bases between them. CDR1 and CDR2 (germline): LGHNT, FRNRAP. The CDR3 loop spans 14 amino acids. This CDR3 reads CASGPGEANYGYTF. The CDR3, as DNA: TGTGCTAGTGGTCCTGGGGAAGCTAACTATGGCTACACCTTC.

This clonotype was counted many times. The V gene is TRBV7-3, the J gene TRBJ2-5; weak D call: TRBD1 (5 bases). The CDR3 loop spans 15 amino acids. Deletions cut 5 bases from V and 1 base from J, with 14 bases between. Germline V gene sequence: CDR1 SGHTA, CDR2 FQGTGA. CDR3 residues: CASSPLGAPQETQYF. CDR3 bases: TGTGCCAGCAGCCCCCTAGGGGCCCCCCAAGAGACCCAGTACTTC.

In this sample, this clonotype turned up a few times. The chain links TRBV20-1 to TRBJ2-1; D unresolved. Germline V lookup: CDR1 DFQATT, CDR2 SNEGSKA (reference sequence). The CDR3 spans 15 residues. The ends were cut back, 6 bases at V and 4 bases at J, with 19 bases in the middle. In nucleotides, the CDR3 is TGCAGTGCATCCGGCCGTTCCCGTAGTTACAATGAGCAGTTCTTC. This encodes CSASGRSRSYNEQFF.

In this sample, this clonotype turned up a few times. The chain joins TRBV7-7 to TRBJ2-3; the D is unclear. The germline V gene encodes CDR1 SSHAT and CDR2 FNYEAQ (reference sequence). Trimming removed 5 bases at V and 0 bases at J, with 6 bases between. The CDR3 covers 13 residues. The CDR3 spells CASSGQSTDTQYF. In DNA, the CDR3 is TGTGCCAGCAGCGGGCAGAGCACAGATACGCAGTATTTT.